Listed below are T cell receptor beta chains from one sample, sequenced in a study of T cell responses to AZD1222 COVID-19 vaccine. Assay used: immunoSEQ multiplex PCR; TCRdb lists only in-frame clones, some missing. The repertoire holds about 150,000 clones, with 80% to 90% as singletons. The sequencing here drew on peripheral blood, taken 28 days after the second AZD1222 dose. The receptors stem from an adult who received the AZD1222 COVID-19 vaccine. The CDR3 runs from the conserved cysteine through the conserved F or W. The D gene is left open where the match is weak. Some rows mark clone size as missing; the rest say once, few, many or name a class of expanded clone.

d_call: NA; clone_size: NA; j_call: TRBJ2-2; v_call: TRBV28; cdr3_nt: TGTGCCAGCAGTTTGGAAACTGGCGGGAACACCGGGGAGCTGTTTTTT; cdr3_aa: CASSLETGGNTGELFF
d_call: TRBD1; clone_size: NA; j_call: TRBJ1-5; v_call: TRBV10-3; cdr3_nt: TGTGCCATCAGTGGGAGATGGACAGGGGAAGGTCAGCCCCAGCATTTT; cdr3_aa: CAISGRWTGEGQPQHF
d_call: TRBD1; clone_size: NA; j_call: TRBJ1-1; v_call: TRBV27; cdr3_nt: TGTGCCAGCAGTCCGGACAGGGTGGGGAACACTGAAGCTTTCTTT; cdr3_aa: CASSPDRVGNTEAFF
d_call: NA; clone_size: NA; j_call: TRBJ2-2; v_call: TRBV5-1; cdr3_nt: TGCGCCAGCAGCTTGTCTACGGGAGCCACCGGGGAGCTGTTTTTT; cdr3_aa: CASSLSTGATGELFF
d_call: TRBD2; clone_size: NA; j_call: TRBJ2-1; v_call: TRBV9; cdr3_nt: TGTGCCAGCAGCGTAGCCCCAACTAGCGGGAGATCTAATGAGCAGTTCTTC; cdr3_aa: CASSVAPTSGRSNEQFF
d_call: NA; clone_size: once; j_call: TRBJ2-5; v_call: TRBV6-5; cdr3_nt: TGTGCCAGCAGTTACCCCCAAGAGACCCAGTACTTC; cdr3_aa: CASSYPQETQYF
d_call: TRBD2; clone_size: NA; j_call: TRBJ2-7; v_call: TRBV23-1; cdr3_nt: TGCGCCAGCAGCCCGGGACTAGCGGGAAAAGACCCCCTTTTCTCCTACGAGCAGTACTTC; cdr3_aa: CASSPGLAGKDPLFSYEQYF
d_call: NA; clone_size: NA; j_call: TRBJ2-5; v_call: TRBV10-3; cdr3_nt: TGTGCCATCAGTGAGTTAGTTGGACGCAGGAAGTTGTACCAAGAGACCCAGTACTTC; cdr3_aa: CAISELVGRRKLYQETQYF
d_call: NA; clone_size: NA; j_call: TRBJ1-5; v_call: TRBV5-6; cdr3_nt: TGTGCCAGCAGCTTGGGCAGCTATAGCAATCAGCCCCAGCATTTT; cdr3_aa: CASSLGSYSNQPQHF
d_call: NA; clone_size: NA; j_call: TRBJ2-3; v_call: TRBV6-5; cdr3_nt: TGTGCCAGCAGCACGACAGGTGGTGATACGCAGTATTTT; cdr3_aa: CASSTTGGDTQYF
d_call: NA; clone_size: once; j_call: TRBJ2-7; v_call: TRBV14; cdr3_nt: TGTGCCAGCAGCCAAGATGGCCACTCGCCCAGCGAGCAGTACTTC; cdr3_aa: CASSQDGHSPSEQYF
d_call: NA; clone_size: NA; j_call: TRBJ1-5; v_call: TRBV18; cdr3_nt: TGTGCCAGCTCACCGCAGGGGCTTGCGAGCAATCAGCCCCAGCATTTT; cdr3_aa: CASSPQGLASNQPQHF
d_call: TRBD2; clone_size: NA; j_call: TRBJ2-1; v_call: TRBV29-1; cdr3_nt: TGCAGCGCCTTAAGCGGGAGCCGCAATGAGCAGTTCTTC; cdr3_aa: CSALSGSRNEQFF
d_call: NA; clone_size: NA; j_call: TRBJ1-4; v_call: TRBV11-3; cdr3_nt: TGTGCCAACGTGAGGACCGATGATAATGAAAAACTGTTTTTT; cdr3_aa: CANVRTDDNEKLFF
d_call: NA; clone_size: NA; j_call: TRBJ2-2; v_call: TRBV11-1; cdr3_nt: TGTGCCAGCAGCGCCTCACGGCAGGGGCGCACCGGGGAGCTGTTTTTT; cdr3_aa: CASSASRQGRTGELFF
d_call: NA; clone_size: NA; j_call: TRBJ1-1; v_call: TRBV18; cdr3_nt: TGTGCCAGCTCACCAGATACTGAAGCTTTCTTT; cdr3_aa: CASSPDTEAFF
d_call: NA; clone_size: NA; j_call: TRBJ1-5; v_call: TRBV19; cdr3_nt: TGTGCCAGTAGTGGACAGCACAATCAGCCCCAGCATTTT; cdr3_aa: CASSGQHNQPQHF
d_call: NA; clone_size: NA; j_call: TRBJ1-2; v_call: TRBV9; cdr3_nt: TGTGCCAGCAGCACAGGACCCTATGGCTACACCTTC; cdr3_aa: CASSTGPYGYTF
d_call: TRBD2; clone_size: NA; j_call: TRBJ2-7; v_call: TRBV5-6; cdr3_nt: TGTGCCAGCAGCTCGCCCACAAAGAGACTAGCGGGAGTGGGGGAGCAGTACTTC; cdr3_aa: CASSSPTKRLAGVGEQYF
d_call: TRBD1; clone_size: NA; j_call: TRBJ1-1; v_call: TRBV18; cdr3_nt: TGTGCCAGCTCACTCTCCGGGACAGTCAACACTGAAGCTTTCTTT; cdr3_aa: CASSLSGTVNTEAFF
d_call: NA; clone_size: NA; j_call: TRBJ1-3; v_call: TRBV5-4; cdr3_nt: TGTGCCAGCAGCTTGGGGACGGCGACAAGTGGAAACACCATATATTTT; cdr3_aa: CASSLGTATSGNTIYF
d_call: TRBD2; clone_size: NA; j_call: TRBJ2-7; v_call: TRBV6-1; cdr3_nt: TGTGCCAGCAGTGAACTCGAGCGGGATGACCTATTCCCCTACGAGCAGTACTTC; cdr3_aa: CASSELERDDLFPYEQYF
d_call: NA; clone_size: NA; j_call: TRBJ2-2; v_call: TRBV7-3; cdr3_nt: TGTGCCAGCAGTCCCGGGTCCCGGAACACCGGGGAGCTGTTTTTT; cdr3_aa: CASSPGSRNTGELFF
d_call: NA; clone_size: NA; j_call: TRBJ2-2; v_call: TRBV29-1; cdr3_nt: TGCAGCGTTGGATGGCAGGCGGGCGGGGAGCTGTTTTTT; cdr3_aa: CSVGWQAGGELFF
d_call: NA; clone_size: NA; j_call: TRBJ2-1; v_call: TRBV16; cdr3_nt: TGTGCCAGCAGCCAATCGGCCGGCGAGCAGTTCTTC; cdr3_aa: CASSQSAGEQFF
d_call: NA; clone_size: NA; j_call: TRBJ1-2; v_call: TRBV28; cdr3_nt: TGTGCCAGCAGAATCTCTGGGAGTAACTATGGCTACACCTTC; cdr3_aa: CASRISGSNYGYTF
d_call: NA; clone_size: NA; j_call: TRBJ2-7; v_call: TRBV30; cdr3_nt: TGTGCCTGGAGCCGTCCGGGGGAGCAGTACTTC; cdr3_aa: CAWSRPGEQYF
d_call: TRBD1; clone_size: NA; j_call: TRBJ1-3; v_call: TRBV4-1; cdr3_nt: TGCGCCAGCAGCCTACTACAGGGGGCGCAGGGTGGAAACACCATATATTTT; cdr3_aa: CASSLLQGAQGGNTIYF
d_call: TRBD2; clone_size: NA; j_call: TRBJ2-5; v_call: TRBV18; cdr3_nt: TGTGCCAGCTCACCTGATGGCGGGAGGAGAGAGACCCAGTACTTC; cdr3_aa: CASSPDGGRRETQYF
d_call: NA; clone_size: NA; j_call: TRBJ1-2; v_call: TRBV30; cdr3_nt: TGTGCCTGGAGTCTCTTACTCGATCAAACGGGCGGCTACACCTTC; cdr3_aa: CAWSLLLDQTGGYTF
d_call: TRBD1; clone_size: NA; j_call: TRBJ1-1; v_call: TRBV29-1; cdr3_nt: TGCAGCGTTGGGGCAGGGGGTATCGAAGCTTTCTTT; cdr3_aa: CSVGAGGIEAFF
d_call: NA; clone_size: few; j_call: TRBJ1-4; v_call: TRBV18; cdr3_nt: TGTGCCAGCTCACCACTCATCCTACGCGGACGAAATGAAAAACTGTTTTTT; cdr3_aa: CASSPLILRGRNEKLFF
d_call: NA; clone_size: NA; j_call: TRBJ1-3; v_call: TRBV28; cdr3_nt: TGTGCCAGCCACGCTTGGGAGCCTGGAAACACCATATATTTT; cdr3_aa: CASHAWEPGNTIYF
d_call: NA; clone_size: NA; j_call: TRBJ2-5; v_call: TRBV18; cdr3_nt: TGTGCCAGCTCACCACCGGAAGGGCCACAGACCCAGTACTTC; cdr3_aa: CASSPPEGPQTQYF
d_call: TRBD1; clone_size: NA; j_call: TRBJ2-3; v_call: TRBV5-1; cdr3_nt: TGCGCCAGCAGCGAGACAGGGGGCACAGATACGCAGTATTTT; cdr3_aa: CASSETGGTDTQYF
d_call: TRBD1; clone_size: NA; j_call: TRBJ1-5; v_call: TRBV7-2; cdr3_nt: TGTGCCAGCAGCTTTGACAGGGGAAGCAATCAGCCCCAGCATTTT; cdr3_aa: CASSFDRGSNQPQHF